These T cell receptor beta chains were read from a single sample in a study of graft-versus-host responses after intestinal transplantation. Antigen specificity for these receptors is unknown. The assay was immunoSEQ multiplex PCR, and TCRdb's table has in-frame clones only and misses some. The table shows under 95,000 clones, with about 88% occurring only once. Sequencing was performed on unstimulated CD4+ T cells sorted from spleen or lymph node cells, taken before transplant. Receptor source: a human donor who was the organ donor for an intestinal transplant. Each CDR3 is given with its conserved first and last residue. Fields, in order: V gene, D gene, J gene, clone size, CDR3 protein, CDR3 DNA. A D gene is named only where the DNA matches it firmly. Clone size is stated in some rows and not others, as once, few, many or a class when expanded.

v_call: TRBV7-2
d_call: NA
j_call: TRBJ1-2
clone_size: few
cdr3_aa: CASSLGQTAYGYTF
cdr3_nt: TGTGCCAGCAGCTTAGGACAGACTGCCTATGGCTACACCTTC

v_call: TRBV5-4
d_call: TRBD1
j_call: TRBJ2-7
clone_size: NA
cdr3_aa: CASSLGVRGHGEQYF
cdr3_nt: TGTGCCAGCAGCTTGGGAGTCAGGGGGCACGGCGAGCAGTACTTC

v_call: TRBV19
d_call: NA
j_call: TRBJ1-3
clone_size: once
cdr3_aa: CASSIGDIGSGNTIYF
cdr3_nt: TGTGCCAGTAGTATAGGGGACATCGGATCTGGAAACACCATATATTTT

v_call: TRBV18
d_call: TRBD2
j_call: TRBJ2-1
clone_size: NA
cdr3_aa: CASSTGTSLWRSYEQFF
cdr3_nt: TGTGCCAGCTCCACCGGGACTAGCCTGTGGAGGTCCTATGAGCAGTTCTTC

v_call: TRBV19
d_call: TRBD2
j_call: TRBJ2-3
clone_size: NA
cdr3_aa: CASSTGGGDTQYF
cdr3_nt: TGTGCCAGTAGTACCGGGGGAGGGGATACGCAGTATTTT

v_call: TRBV11-3
d_call: NA
j_call: TRBJ2-1
clone_size: few
cdr3_aa: CASSLGRDSLYQFF
cdr3_nt: TGTGCCAGCAGCTTAGGTCGGGACTCTCTTTACCAGTTCTTC

v_call: TRBV5-6
d_call: NA
j_call: TRBJ2-5
clone_size: once
cdr3_aa: CASSFPRHYAGQETQYF
cdr3_nt: TGTGCCAGCAGCTTTCCCCGACATTATGCGGGGCAAGAGACCCAGTACTTC

v_call: TRBV1
d_call: NA
j_call: TRBJ2-7
clone_size: NA
cdr3_aa: CTSSQGCGGVYEQYF
cdr3_nt: TGCACCAGCAGCCAAGGGTGTGGCGGAGTCTACGAGCAGTACTTC

v_call: TRBV15
d_call: NA
j_call: TRBJ2-3
clone_size: NA
cdr3_aa: CATSSPISTDTQYF
cdr3_nt: TGTGCCACCAGCAGTCCCATTAGCACAGATACGCAGTATTTT

v_call: TRBV28
d_call: TRBD1
j_call: TRBJ2-3
clone_size: NA
cdr3_aa: CASSSPLDRPNTDTQYF
cdr3_nt: TGTGCCAGCAGTTCTCCCTTGGACAGGCCCAACACAGATACGCAGTATTTT

v_call: TRBV28
d_call: NA
j_call: TRBJ1-2
clone_size: NA
cdr3_aa: CASSPATAGGGYTF
cdr3_nt: TGTGCCAGCAGTCCTGCGACAGCGGGGGGGGGCTACACCTTC

v_call: TRBV5-1
d_call: TRBD2
j_call: TRBJ2-2
clone_size: NA
cdr3_aa: CASSATGTSDGGGELFF
cdr3_nt: TGCGCCAGCAGCGCCACCGGGACTAGTGACGGCGGCGGGGAGCTGTTTTTT

v_call: TRBV9
d_call: NA
j_call: TRBJ2-1
clone_size: NA
cdr3_aa: CASSSRSLMYNEQFF
cdr3_nt: TGTGCCAGCAGCTCCCGGTCCTTAATGTACAATGAGCAGTTCTTC

v_call: TRBV30
d_call: NA
j_call: TRBJ2-1
clone_size: NA
cdr3_aa: CAWSSGRANEQFF
cdr3_nt: TGTGCCTGGAGTAGCGGACGGGCCAATGAGCAGTTCTTC

v_call: TRBV4-2
d_call: TRBD2
j_call: TRBJ2-1
clone_size: NA
cdr3_aa: CASSHPGTSGYNEQFF
cdr3_nt: TGTGCCAGCAGCCATCCAGGGACTAGCGGCTACAATGAGCAGTTCTTC

v_call: TRBV5-1
d_call: NA
j_call: TRBJ1-1
clone_size: NA
cdr3_aa: CASKMWSGILDGTEAFF
cdr3_nt: TGCGCCAGCAAAATGTGGTCAGGGATTTTAGATGGGACTGAAGCTTTCTTT

v_call: TRBV7-9
d_call: NA
j_call: TRBJ1-2
clone_size: NA
cdr3_aa: CASSLDGGGGYTF
cdr3_nt: TGTGCCAGCAGCTTAGACGGGGGTGGCGGCTACACCTTC

v_call: TRBV5-4
d_call: TRBD1
j_call: TRBJ2-1
clone_size: NA
cdr3_aa: CASSLPYRGLYNEQFF
cdr3_nt: TGTGCCAGCAGCTTACCCTACAGGGGGCTATACAATGAGCAGTTCTTC

v_call: TRBV7-2
d_call: NA
j_call: TRBJ2-2
clone_size: NA
cdr3_aa: CASSLAGGLGELFF
cdr3_nt: TGTGCCAGCAGCTTAGCGGGGGGGCTGGGGGAGCTGTTTTTT

v_call: TRBV27
d_call: NA
j_call: TRBJ2-7
clone_size: NA
cdr3_aa: CASSLAGASYEQYF
cdr3_nt: TGTGCCAGCAGTTTAGCGGGGGCCTCCTACGAGCAGTACTTC

v_call: TRBV2
d_call: TRBD2
j_call: TRBJ2-2
clone_size: NA
cdr3_aa: CATGGVAGGTHGELFF
cdr3_nt: TGTGCCACCGGAGGGGTAGCGGGAGGAACCCACGGGGAGCTGTTTTTT

v_call: TRBV5-8
d_call: NA
j_call: TRBJ1-1
clone_size: NA
cdr3_aa: CAGQGLWDTEAFF
cdr3_nt: TGTGCCGGCCAGGGTTTATGGGACACTGAAGCTTTCTTT

v_call: TRBV6-6
d_call: NA
j_call: TRBJ2-3
clone_size: NA
cdr3_aa: CASRKGLYVTDTQYF
cdr3_nt: TGTGCCAGCAGGAAGGGACTTTACGTCACAGATACGCAGTATTTT

v_call: TRBV7-3
d_call: TRBD2
j_call: TRBJ2-7
clone_size: NA
cdr3_aa: CASSLRPGGPYEQYF
cdr3_nt: TGTGCCAGCAGCTTACGTCCGGGAGGGCCCTACGAGCAGTACTTC

v_call: TRBV2
d_call: NA
j_call: TRBJ2-3
clone_size: NA
cdr3_aa: CASRGAGASTDTQYF
cdr3_nt: TGTGCCAGCAGGGGGGCGGGTGCTAGCACAGATACGCAGTATTTT

v_call: TRBV2
d_call: NA
j_call: TRBJ1-3
clone_size: NA
cdr3_aa: CASSGSPLGTIYF
cdr3_nt: TGTGCCAGCAGCGGGTCCCCACTTGGGACCATATATTTT

v_call: TRBV4-2
d_call: TRBD1
j_call: TRBJ1-6
clone_size: NA
cdr3_aa: CASSRGQASYNSPLHF
cdr3_nt: TGTGCCAGCAGCCGAGGACAGGCTTCCTATAATTCACCCCTCCACTTT

v_call: TRBV18
d_call: NA
j_call: TRBJ2-3
clone_size: NA
cdr3_aa: CASSPQGTDTQYF
cdr3_nt: TGTGCCAGCTCACCACAGGGGACAGATACGCAGTATTTT

v_call: TRBV7-9
d_call: NA
j_call: TRBJ2-2
clone_size: NA
cdr3_aa: CASSFAEAPGELFF
cdr3_nt: TGTGCCAGCAGCTTTGCCGAGGCCCCCGGGGAGCTGTTTTTT

v_call: TRBV15
d_call: TRBD2
j_call: TRBJ2-7
clone_size: NA
cdr3_aa: CATGRAWASGHYEQYF
cdr3_nt: TGTGCCACCGGGCGGGCTTGGGCTAGCGGACACTACGAGCAGTACTTC

v_call: TRBV18
d_call: NA
j_call: TRBJ1-1
clone_size: NA
cdr3_aa: CASSPRGWGSPEAFF
cdr3_nt: TGTGCCAGCTCACCTCGGGGTTGGGGATCCCCTGAAGCTTTCTTT

v_call: TRBV30
d_call: NA
j_call: TRBJ1-4
clone_size: NA
cdr3_aa: CAWSGPSNEKLFF
cdr3_nt: TGTGCCTGGAGTGGGCCTTCTAATGAAAAACTGTTTTTT

v_call: TRBV25-1
d_call: TRBD1
j_call: TRBJ2-1
clone_size: once
cdr3_aa: CASSEPGTGSYNEQFF
cdr3_nt: TGTGCCAGCAGTGAACCCGGGACAGGGAGCTACAATGAGCAGTTCTTC

v_call: TRBV7-3
d_call: TRBD1
j_call: TRBJ2-7
clone_size: NA
cdr3_aa: CASSIGQGYEQYF
cdr3_nt: TGTGCCAGCAGCATCGGACAGGGGTACGAGCAGTACTTC

v_call: TRBV5-1
d_call: NA
j_call: TRBJ2-3
clone_size: few
cdr3_aa: CASSLGTKTTDTQYF
cdr3_nt: TGCGCCAGCAGCCTCGGGACAAAAACGACAGATACGCAGTATTTT

v_call: TRBV7-2
d_call: TRBD2
j_call: TRBJ2-7
clone_size: NA
cdr3_aa: CASSLVDSGRKYF
cdr3_nt: TGTGCCAGCAGCTTAGTTGATAGCGGGAGAAAGTACTTC

v_call: TRBV7-9
d_call: NA
j_call: TRBJ1-3
clone_size: NA
cdr3_aa: CASSPHGGRVGNTIYF
cdr3_nt: TGTGCCAGCAGCCCCCACGGCGGCAGGGTGGGAAACACCATATATTTT

v_call: TRBV5-1
d_call: TRBD1
j_call: TRBJ2-5
clone_size: NA
cdr3_aa: CASSLGAGGDGTQYF
cdr3_nt: TGCGCCAGCAGCCTCGGGGCAGGGGGCGATGGGACCCAGTACTTC

v_call: TRBV4-3
d_call: TRBD2
j_call: TRBJ2-1
clone_size: NA
cdr3_aa: CASSPRGGPDNEQFF
cdr3_nt: TGCGCCAGCAGCCCTAGGGGAGGGCCCGACAATGAGCAGTTCTTC

v_call: TRBV30
d_call: TRBD1
j_call: TRBJ2-4
clone_size: NA
cdr3_aa: CAWGTGQNIQYF
cdr3_nt: TGTGCCTGGGGGACAGGGCAGAACATTCAGTACTTC

v_call: TRBV7-3
d_call: TRBD1
j_call: TRBJ2-1
clone_size: NA
cdr3_aa: CASSLDRGRDEQFF
cdr3_nt: TGTGCCAGCAGCCTGGACAGGGGACGGGATGAGCAGTTCTTC

v_call: TRBV30
d_call: NA
j_call: TRBJ1-2
clone_size: NA
cdr3_aa: CAWSGHTFVLGYTF
cdr3_nt: TGTGCCTGGAGTGGACATACCTTTGTCTTAGGCTACACCTTC

v_call: TRBV29-1
d_call: NA
j_call: TRBJ1-2
clone_size: NA
cdr3_aa: CSGRGARGYGYTF
cdr3_nt: TGCAGCGGACGGGGGGCGCGAGGCTATGGCTACACCTTC

v_call: TRBV11-2
d_call: NA
j_call: TRBJ1-1
clone_size: NA
cdr3_aa: CASSLYAQGFEAFF
cdr3_nt: TGTGCCAGCAGCTTGTACGCTCAGGGGTTTGAAGCTTTCTTT

v_call: TRBV19
d_call: TRBD1
j_call: TRBJ2-3
clone_size: NA
cdr3_aa: CASSIVSTGGDTQYF
cdr3_nt: TGTGCCAGTAGTATAGTCTCCACAGGGGGGGATACGCAGTATTTT

v_call: TRBV14
d_call: TRBD1
j_call: TRBJ1-1
clone_size: NA
cdr3_aa: CASSQVSTGFRFDTEAFF
cdr3_nt: TGTGCCAGCAGCCAAGTATCGACAGGGTTTCGATTTGACACTGAAGCTTTCTTT

v_call: TRBV5-6
d_call: NA
j_call: TRBJ1-5
clone_size: NA
cdr3_aa: CASSLGTNNQPQHF
cdr3_nt: TGTGCCAGCAGCTTGGGGACAAACAATCAGCCCCAGCATTTT

v_call: TRBV28
d_call: TRBD2
j_call: TRBJ2-1
clone_size: NA
cdr3_aa: CASSSPRGGAYNEQFF
cdr3_nt: TGTGCCAGCAGTTCCCCCCGGGGGGGGGCCTACAATGAGCAGTTCTTC

v_call: TRBV9
d_call: TRBD1
j_call: TRBJ2-7
clone_size: NA
cdr3_aa: CASSLGQYYEQYF
cdr3_nt: TGTGCCAGCAGCCTGGGACAGTACTACGAGCAGTACTTC

v_call: TRBV4-1
d_call: TRBD2
j_call: TRBJ2-4
clone_size: NA
cdr3_aa: CASSQIIAGGGNIQYF
cdr3_nt: TGCGCCAGCAGCCAAATTATAGCGGGAGGGGGAAACATTCAGTACTTC

v_call: TRBV2
d_call: NA
j_call: TRBJ2-7
clone_size: few
cdr3_aa: CASKGGSTEQYF
cdr3_nt: TGTGCCAGCAAGGGGGGGTCCACGGAGCAGTACTTC

v_call: TRBV7-6
d_call: TRBD2
j_call: TRBJ2-5
clone_size: NA
cdr3_aa: CASSPLFASGEETQYF
cdr3_nt: TGTGCCAGCAGCCCTCTGTTCGCTAGCGGAGAAGAGACCCAGTACTTC

v_call: TRBV11-1
d_call: NA
j_call: TRBJ2-1
clone_size: NA
cdr3_aa: CASSLAYSSYNEQFF
cdr3_nt: TGTGCCAGCAGCCTAGCCTACAGCTCCTACAATGAGCAGTTCTTC

v_call: TRBV7-2
d_call: TRBD2
j_call: TRBJ2-7
clone_size: once
cdr3_aa: CASSLKGGLAGFHEQYF
cdr3_nt: TGTGCCAGCAGCTTAAAAGGGGGACTAGCGGGTTTCCACGAGCAGTACTTC

v_call: TRBV7-9
d_call: TRBD1
j_call: TRBJ1-1
clone_size: NA
cdr3_aa: CASSLVQGAEAFF
cdr3_nt: TGTGCCAGCAGCTTAGTACAGGGGGCTGAAGCTTTCTTT